A single sample is the source of the 2 T cell receptor beta chains below, sequenced in a study of metastatic and nonmetastatic thyroid tumors. Among the patients, none had received any treatment before thyroid surgery. TCRdb reanalyzed the PCR reads via MiXCR. The sample carries about 92,000 clones, under 15% recorded once. The sequenced sample was blood. These receptors came from a female donor with papillary thyroid cancer or a benign thyroid nodule (not recorded which). Some clones in this sample may be carry-over from other donors' samples.

With respect to this clone: Given a much more abundant clone one base away, this may be a read error. CDR3 nucleotide sequence: TGCAGCTGGGGCCTCAGGAACACTGAAGCTTTCTTT. Encoded protein: CSWGLRNTEAFF. J is TRBJ1-1 and V is TRBV29-1; maybe TRBD1 (5 bases). In germline, CDR1 is SQVTM, CDR2 ANQGSEA. CDR3 length: 12 amino acids. Trimming left V 8 bases short and J 1 base short, with 11 bases between.

This clone was seen many times. This rearrangement joins TRBV28 to TRBJ1-4, with D unresolved. Germline CDR1 and CDR2: MDHEN and SYDVKM. V was shortened by 6 bases and J by 6 bases, with 5 bases between the two germline ends. The CDR3 sequence is 11 residues long. Here the CDR3 DNA reads TGTGCCAGCAGAGAAGATGAAAAACTGTTTTTT. Protein product: CASREDEKLFF.